The T cell receptor (beta chain) under discussion was sequenced for a study of T cell repertoires in cytomegalovirus infection. This clonotype was observed a handful of times. Its antigen is still unknown. TCRdb re-derived calls from the reads in MiXCR, one entry per CDR3 protein. The repertoire consists of 750,000 to 950,000 distinct CDR3 sequences, with 25% to 30% occurring once and the leading ten covering roughly 13%. CDR1 and CDR2 (germline): MDHEN, SYDVKM. The V gene end was trimmed by 5 bases and the J gene end by 9 bases; junction bases not matched to a gene: 3. This CDR3 contains 12 residues.

The sequenced sample was cultured CD8+ T cells from PBMCs, obtained from culture after CMV antigen stimulation. This sequence originates from a human donor in good health (CMV status not recorded). Some clones in this sample may be carry-over from other donors' samples. V usage is TRBV28 and J usage is TRBJ2-1, with TRBD2 identical over 8 bases. In DNA, the CDR3 is TGTGCCAGCAGTCTGGGACTAGTTGAGCAGTTCTTC. Residues: CASSLGLVEQFF.